The source of this T cell receptor beta chain is a study of T-cell memory formation after mild COVID-19 (dated by TCRdb to about 2021). Looking at the study overall: TCR sequence clusters from the two donors were largely donor specific. In a couple of donors, T-cell clones that expanded and contracted after mild COVID-19 were tracked by sequencing TCRalpha and TCRbeta repertoires over time. The cohort comprised two young, previously healthy adult volunteers, one female and one male. Summary of the overall study and its limitations: Whether the second-wave clones peaking on day 37 were SARS-CoV-2 specific was not confirmed. The study included only two mild cases, and larger cohorts that include severe cases with pre-infection samples were judged to be necessary. Some responding clones were detected in pre-infection memory, which suggested that pre-existing cross-reactive memory T cells had joined the SARS-CoV-2 response. Contracting CD4+ clones appeared mostly in the CM and EM memory subsets, whereas CD8+ clones were enriched in EMRA. Balanced CD4/CD8 phenotypes were observed for clones contracting from day 15 to 85, whereas a bias towards CD4+ was observed for a second wave of clones expanding from day 15 to 37.

Reads for this sample came from an Illumina NovaSeq 6000. TCRalpha and TCRbeta cDNA libraries were constructed by 5'RACE with constant-segment primers, with sample barcodes and unique molecular identifiers being introduced. RNA was extracted from every sample with Trizol reagent. Library amplification was performed in two PCR steps, and a second sample barcode and Illumina TruSeq adapters were introduced in the second step. Sequencing of libraries was performed on an Illumina NovaSeq with 2 x 150 bp paired-end reads. As for the authors' bioinformatics: Demultiplexing of reads and collapsing into UMI-guided consensus sequences were performed with migec v1.2.7. Using mixcr v2.1.11, UMI consensuses were aligned to TRA and TRB V and J templates and then assembled into clonotypes. Expanded or contracted clonotypes were those called significant by both edgeR and NoisET, with noise models trained on biological replicates. For edgeR calls, a false discovery rate-adjusted p below 0.01 and a log2 fold-change threshold of 1 were applied. As an exploratory analysis of dynamics, max-normalized trajectories of the 1000 most abundant clonotypes were examined by PCA with hierarchical clustering. Separately sequenced CD4+ and CD8+ repertoires were used to assign the CD4 or CD8 phenotype of responding clones. TCRdb reprocessing: public reads trimmed at Q25 with fastp, clones called with MiXCR, in-frame beta chains kept. All rows with the same CDR3 protein become a single entry with the most common DNA and genes. These V and J calls originate from TCRdb's pipeline instead of the authors' own analysis. The sample data list hundreds of thousands of distinct CDR3 sequences, and 15% to 20% of these were observed just once. The top ten clones comprise 3% to 4.5% of the sample.

The CDR3 spans 17 residues, from the cysteine through the phenylalanine. Only the CDR3 DNA stays, 51 bases, in frame from base 1. The germline V and J ends show losses of 2 bases and 7 bases respectively, and no gene match explains 12 bases of the junction. The germline V gene (reference sequence) specifies SEHNR as CDR1 and FQNEAQ as CDR2. A remark on this clonotype: Its recognized antigen is unknown. Per-base qualities were not stored, and no clone one base away is much larger.

Ficoll-Paque density gradient centrifugation was used to isolate PBMCs. Source material: PBMCs or a T cell subset sorted from them (not recorded which). The chain uses TRBV7-9 and TRBJ2-4; 9 middle bases align to TRBD1. This TCR was recovered from a man between 18 and 35 years old who had mild COVID-19 (a few samples of this study predate the infection). The sample titles of this study are shuffled in the database, so cell type and time point are left out; the donor was told from shared clones. The DNA reads as follows: TGTGCCAGCAGCTTAACGGACAGGGGTATGAGATCGAACATTCAGTACTTC. It specifies CASSLTDRGMRSNIQYF.